The source of this T cell receptor (beta chain) is a study of vaccination and CD4 T cells after COVID-19. Study summary: The authors exposed cells to overlapping spike peptides derived from SARS-CoV-2, HCoV-NL63, HCoV-OC43 and HCoV-229E. Points from the study as a whole: For convalescent patients, 304 of the 307 vaccine-specific clones analyzed were classified as spike mono-reactive.

As for treatment: roughly 10-day PBMC culture with coronavirus spike peptide pools or control peptides (ViraFEST assay). In its sample, this clonotype was seen a few times. Its antigen remains unidentified. An Oncomine TCR Beta short-read assay was used to sequence the DNA from cultured CD4+ T cells. Using the QIAamp micro DNA kit, genomic DNA was extracted from the CD4+ T cells that had been cultured. TCRdb reanalysed the PCR reads using MiXCR and keeps one entry per CDR3 protein. Here the sample spans about 20,000 distinct CDR3 sequences, 60% being singletons. CDR3 size: 11 residues. Germline V gene sequence: CDR1 MNHNS, CDR2 SASEGT. V shed 5 bases and J shed 9 bases, with 10 bases lying between them.

The receptor comes from a human donor who had recovered from COVID-19. The source material was CD4+ T cells from blood, cultured in vitro, sampled after SARS-CoV-2 vaccination. V usage is TRBV6-1 and J usage is TRBJ1-2; D uncertain. The CDR3 sequence: CASSNSGSYTF. DNA of the CDR3: TGTGCCAGCAGTAACAGCGGTAGCTACACCTTC.